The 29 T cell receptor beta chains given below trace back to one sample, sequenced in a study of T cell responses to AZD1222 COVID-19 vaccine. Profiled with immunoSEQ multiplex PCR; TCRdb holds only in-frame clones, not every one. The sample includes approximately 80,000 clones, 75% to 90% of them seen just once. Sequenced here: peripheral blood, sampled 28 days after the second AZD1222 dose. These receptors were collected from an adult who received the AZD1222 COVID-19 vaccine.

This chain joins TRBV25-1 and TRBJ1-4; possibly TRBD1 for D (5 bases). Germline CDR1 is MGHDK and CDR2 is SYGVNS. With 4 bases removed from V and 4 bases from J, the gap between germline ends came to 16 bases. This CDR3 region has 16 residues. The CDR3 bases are TGTGCCAGCAGTGGACAAACGGCGGGGGGTAATGAAAAACTGTTTTTT. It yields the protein CASSGQTAGGNEKLFF.

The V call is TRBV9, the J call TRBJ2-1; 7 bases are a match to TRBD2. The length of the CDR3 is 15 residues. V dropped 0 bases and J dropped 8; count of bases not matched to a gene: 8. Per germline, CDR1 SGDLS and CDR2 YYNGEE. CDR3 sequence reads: CASSVVAGEMDEQFF. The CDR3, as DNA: TGTGCCAGCAGCGTAGTGGCGGGAGAGATGGATGAGCAGTTCTTC. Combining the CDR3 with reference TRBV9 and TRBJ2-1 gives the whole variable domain DSGVTQTPKHLITATGQRVTLRCSPRSGDLSVYWYQQSLDQGLQFLIQYYNGEERAKGNILERFSAQQFPDLHSELNLSSLELGDSALYFCASSVVAGEMDEQFFGPGTRLTVL.

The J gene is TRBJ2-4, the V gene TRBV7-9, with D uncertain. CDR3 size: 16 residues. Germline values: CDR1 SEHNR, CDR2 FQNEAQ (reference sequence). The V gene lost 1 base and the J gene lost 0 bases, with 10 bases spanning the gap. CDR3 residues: CASSLEGLTAKNIQYF. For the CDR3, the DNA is TGTGCCAGCAGCTTAGAGGGCCTGACAGCCAAAAACATTCAGTACTTC.

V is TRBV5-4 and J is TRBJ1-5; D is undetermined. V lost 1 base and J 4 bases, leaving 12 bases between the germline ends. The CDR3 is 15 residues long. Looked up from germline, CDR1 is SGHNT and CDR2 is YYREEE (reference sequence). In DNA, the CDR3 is TGTGCCAGCAGCTTGAGATGGACGGGGAATCAGCCCCAGCATTTT. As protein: CASSLRWTGNQPQHF.

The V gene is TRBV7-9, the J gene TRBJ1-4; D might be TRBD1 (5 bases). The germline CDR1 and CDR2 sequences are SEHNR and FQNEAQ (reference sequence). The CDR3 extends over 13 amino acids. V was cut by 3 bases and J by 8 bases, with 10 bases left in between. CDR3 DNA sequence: TGTGCCAGCAGCTTGGCCGGGGACGAAAAACTGTTTTTT. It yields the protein CASSLAGDEKLFF.

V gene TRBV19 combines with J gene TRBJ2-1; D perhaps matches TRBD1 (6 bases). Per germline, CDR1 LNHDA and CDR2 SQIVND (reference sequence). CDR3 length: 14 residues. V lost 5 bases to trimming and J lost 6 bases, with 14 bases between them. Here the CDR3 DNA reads TGTGCCAGTAGTCCGAATCAGGGGCGCAATGAGCAGTTCTTC. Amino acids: CASSPNQGRNEQFF.

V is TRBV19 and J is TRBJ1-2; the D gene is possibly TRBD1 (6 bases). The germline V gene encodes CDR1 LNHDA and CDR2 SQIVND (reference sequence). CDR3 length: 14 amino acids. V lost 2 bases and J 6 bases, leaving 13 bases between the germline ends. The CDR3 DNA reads TGTGCCAGTAGTATATCAACAAACAGGGATGGCTACACCTTC. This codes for CASSISTNRDGYTF. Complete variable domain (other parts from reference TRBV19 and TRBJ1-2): DGGITQSPKYLFRKEGQNVTLSCEQNLNHDAMYWYRQDPGQGLRLIYYSQIVNDFQKGDIAEGYSVSREKKESFPLTVTSAQKNPTAFYLCASSISTNRDGYTFGSGTRLTVV.

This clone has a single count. The CDR3 DNA reads TGCAGTGCCAGTGAGAGGGCCACCACTGAAGCTTTCTTT. The encoded protein is CSASERATTEAFF. The chain has TRBV20-1 and TRBJ1-1; no definite D call. V was cut by 6 bases and J by 4 bases, with 15 bases left in between. The CDR3 length is 13 residues. Germline V gives CDR1 DFQATT, CDR2 SNEGSKA (reference sequence).

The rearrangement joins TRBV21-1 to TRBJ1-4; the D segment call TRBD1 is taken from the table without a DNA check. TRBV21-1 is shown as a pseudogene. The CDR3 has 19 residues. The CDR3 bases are TGTGCCAGCACCCTGCCAGGACAGGGAAGGTATATGGCTAATGAAAAACTGTTTTTT. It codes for CASTLPGQGRYMANEKLFF.

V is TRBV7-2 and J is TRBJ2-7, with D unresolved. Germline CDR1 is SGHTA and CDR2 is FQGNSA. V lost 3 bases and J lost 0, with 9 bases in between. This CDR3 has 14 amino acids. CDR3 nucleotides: TGTGCCAGCAGCTTCGGCGGAAACTCCTACGAGCAGTACTTC. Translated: CASSFGGNSYEQYF.

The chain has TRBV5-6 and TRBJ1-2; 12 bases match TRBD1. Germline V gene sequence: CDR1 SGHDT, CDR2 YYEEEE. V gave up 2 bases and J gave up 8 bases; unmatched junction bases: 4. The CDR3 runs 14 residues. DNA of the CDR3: TGTGCCAGCAGCTTCAGGGACAGGGGGCTCGGCTACACCTTC. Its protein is CASSFRDRGLGYTF.

DNA of the CDR3: TGTGCCAGCAGCTTAGCGGGAGGGCAGAGGGGGACAGATACGCAGTATTTT. Translated: CASSLAGGQRGTDTQYF. J is TRBJ2-3 and V is TRBV13; TRBD2 matches 8 bases. V lost 1 base to trimming and J lost 3 bases; unmatched junction nucleotides: 9. This CDR3 region has 17 residues. The V gene's germline CDR1 is PRHDT and CDR2 FYEKMQ (reference sequence).

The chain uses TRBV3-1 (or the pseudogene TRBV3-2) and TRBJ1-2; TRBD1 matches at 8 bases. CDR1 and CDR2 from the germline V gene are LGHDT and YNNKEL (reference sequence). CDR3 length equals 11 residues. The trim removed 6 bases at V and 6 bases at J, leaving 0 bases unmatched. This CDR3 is CASRDRDGYTF. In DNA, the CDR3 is TGTGCCAGCAGGGACAGGGATGGCTACACCTTC.

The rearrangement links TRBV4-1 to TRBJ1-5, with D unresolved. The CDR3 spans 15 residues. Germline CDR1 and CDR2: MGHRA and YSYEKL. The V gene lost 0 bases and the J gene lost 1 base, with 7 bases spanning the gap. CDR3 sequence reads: CASSQDSSSNQPQHF. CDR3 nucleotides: TGCGCCAGCAGCCAAGATAGCAGCAGCAATCAGCCCCAGCATTTT.

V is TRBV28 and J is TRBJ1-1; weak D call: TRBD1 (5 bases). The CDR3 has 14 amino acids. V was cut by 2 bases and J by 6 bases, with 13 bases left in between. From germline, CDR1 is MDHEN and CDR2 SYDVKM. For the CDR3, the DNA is TGTGCCAGCAGTTTAGTGCCAGGGAGTGCTGAAGCTTTCTTT. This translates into CASSLVPGSAEAFF. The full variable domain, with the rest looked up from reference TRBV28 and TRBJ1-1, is DVKVTQSSRYLVKRTGEKVFLECVQDMDHENMFWYRQDPGLGLRLIYFSYDVKMKEKGDIPEGYSVSREKKERFSLILESASTNQTSMYLCASSLVPGSAEAFFGQGTRLTVV.

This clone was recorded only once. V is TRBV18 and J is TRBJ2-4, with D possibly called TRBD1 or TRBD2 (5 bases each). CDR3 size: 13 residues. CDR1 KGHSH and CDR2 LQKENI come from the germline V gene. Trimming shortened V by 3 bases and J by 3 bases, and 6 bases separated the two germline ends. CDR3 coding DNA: TGTGCCAGCTCACCGGGGGACAAAAACATTCAGTACTTC. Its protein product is CASSPGDKNIQYF.

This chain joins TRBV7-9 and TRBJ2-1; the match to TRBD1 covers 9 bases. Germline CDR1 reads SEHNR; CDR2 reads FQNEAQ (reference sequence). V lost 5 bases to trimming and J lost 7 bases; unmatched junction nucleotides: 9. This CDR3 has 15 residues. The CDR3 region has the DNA TGTGCCAGCAGCCCTGGACAGGGGAGAAGGAATGAGCAGTTCTTC. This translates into CASSPGQGRRNEQFF.

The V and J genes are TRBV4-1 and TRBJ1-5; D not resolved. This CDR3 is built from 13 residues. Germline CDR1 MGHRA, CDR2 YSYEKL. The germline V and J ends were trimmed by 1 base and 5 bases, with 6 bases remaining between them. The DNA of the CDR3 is TGCGCCAGCAGCCAAGTTATAGATCAGCCCCAGCATTTT. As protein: CASSQVIDQPQHF.

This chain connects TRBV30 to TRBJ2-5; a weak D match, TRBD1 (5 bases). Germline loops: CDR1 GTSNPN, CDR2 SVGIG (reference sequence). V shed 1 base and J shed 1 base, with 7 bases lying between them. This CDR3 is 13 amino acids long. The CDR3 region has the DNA TGTGCCTGGAGTGCTGACAGCCAAGAGACCCAGTACTTC. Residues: CAWSADSQETQYF.

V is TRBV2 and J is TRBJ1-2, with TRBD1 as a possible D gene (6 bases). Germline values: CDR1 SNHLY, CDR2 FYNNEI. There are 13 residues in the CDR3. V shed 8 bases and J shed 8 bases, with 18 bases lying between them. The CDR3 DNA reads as TGTGCCAGCGGGATGGGGGGCACGGGAGGCTACACCTTC. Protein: CASGMGGTGGYTF.

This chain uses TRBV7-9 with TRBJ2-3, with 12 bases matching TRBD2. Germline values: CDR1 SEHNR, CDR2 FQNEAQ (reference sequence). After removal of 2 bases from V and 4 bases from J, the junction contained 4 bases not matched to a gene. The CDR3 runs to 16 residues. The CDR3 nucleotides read TGTGCCAGCAGCTTACTAGCGGGAGGGCCCGCAGATACGCAGTATTTT. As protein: CASSLLAGGPADTQYF.

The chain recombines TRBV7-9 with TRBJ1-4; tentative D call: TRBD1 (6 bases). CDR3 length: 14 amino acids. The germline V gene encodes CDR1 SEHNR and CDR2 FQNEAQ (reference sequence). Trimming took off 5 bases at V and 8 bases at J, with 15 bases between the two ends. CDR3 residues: CASSPRGNNEKLFF. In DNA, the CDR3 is TGTGCCAGCAGCCCGAGGGGGAACAACGAAAAACTGTTTTTT.

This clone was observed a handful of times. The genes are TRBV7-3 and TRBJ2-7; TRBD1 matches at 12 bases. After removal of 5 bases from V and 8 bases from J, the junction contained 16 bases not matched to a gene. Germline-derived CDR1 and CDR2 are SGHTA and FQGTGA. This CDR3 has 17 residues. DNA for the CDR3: TGTGCCAGCAGCCCCTCCGGGGGGACAGGGGGCCCCTTAAAGCAGTACTTC. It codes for CASSPSGGTGGPLKQYF.

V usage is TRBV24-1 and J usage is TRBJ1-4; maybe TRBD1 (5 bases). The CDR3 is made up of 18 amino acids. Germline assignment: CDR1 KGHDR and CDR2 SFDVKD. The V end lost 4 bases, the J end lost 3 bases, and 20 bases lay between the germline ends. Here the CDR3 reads CATSDSGPQGGPNEKLFF. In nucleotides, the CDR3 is TGTGCCACCAGTGACTCTGGCCCTCAGGGTGGACCTAATGAAAAACTGTTTTTT.

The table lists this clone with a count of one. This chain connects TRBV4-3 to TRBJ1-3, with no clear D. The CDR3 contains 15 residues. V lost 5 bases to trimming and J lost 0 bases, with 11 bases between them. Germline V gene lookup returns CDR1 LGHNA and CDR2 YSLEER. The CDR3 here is CASSSDLSSGNTIYF. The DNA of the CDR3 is TGCGCCAGCAGCAGCGATCTGAGCTCTGGAAACACCATATATTTT.

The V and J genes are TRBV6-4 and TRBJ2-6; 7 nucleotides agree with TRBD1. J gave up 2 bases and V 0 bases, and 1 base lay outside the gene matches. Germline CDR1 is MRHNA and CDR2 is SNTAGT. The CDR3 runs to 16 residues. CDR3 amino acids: CASSDSGGAGANVLTF. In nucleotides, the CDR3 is TGTGCCAGCAGTGACTCAGGGGGCGCTGGGGCCAACGTCCTGACTTTC.

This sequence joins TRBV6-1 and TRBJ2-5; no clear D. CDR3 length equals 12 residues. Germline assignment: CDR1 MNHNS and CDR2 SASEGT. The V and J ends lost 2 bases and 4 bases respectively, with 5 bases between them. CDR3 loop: CASSEWGETQYF. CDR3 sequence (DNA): TGTGCCAGCAGTGAATGGGGAGAGACCCAGTACTTC.

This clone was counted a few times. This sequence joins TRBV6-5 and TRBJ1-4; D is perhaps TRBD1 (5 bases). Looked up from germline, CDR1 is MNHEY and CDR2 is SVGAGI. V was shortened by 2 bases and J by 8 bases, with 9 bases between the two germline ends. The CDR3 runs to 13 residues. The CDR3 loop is CASSYGGEEKLFF. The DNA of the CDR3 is TGTGCCAGCAGTTACGGGGGGGAGGAAAAACTGTTTTTT.

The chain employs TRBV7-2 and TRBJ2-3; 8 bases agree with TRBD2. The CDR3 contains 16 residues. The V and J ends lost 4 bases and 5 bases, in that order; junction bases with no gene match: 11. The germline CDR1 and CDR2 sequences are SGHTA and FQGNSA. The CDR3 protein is CASSSRSTSEKDTQYF. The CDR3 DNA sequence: TGTGCCAGCAGCTCCAGATCGACTAGCGAGAAAGATACGCAGTATTTT.